These T cell receptor beta chains were read from a single sample in a study of T cell changes during pregnancy in multiple sclerosis. Generated by immunoSEQ multiplex PCR, the TCRdb table keeps only in-frame clones and is missing some. Of about 59,000 clones in the sample, 90% to 95% were seen once. Sequenced here: peripheral blood, sampled in the third trimester of pregnancy. The receptors come from a female donor in good health, enrolled as a control in a pregnancy study. The CDR3 runs from the conserved cysteine through the conserved F or W. D genes are given only for firm matches. Some rows have no size entry. The others give once, few or many, or a class for an expanded clone.

v_gene,j_gene,abundance,len,d_gene,CDR3nt,CDR3aa
TRBV15,TRBJ2-5,NA,17,TRBD1,TGTGCCACCAGCAGAGGTATAGGACAGGGGGCTCGGGAGACCCAGTACTTC,CATSRGIGQGARETQYF
TRBV5-1,TRBJ2-5,NA,14,NA,TGCGCCAGCAGCTTGGTTCCTACGATTGAGACCCAGTACTTC,CASSLVPTIETQYF
TRBV9,TRBJ1-2,once,15,TRBD1,TGTGCCAGCAGCGTAGGGGTAGGGGGCGCCTCTGGCTACACCTTC,CASSVGVGGASGYTF
TRBV5-4,TRBJ2-7,NA,18,TRBD2,TGTGCCAGCAGCTTGGTGAGGTCGTCGGGGCGGGAGCAGGAGGAGCAGTACTTC,CASSLVRSSGREQEEQYF
TRBV4-3,TRBJ2-3,NA,14,NA,TGCGCCAGCAGCCAGGGGGGAGTAGCAGATACGCAGTATTTT,CASSQGGVADTQYF
TRBV10-3,TRBJ2-1,NA,12,TRBD2,TGTGCCATCAGTGGGGGGGGGAATGAGCAGTTCTTC,CAISGGGNEQFF
TRBV10-3,TRBJ1-1,NA,14,NA,TGTGCCATCAGTGATGCAGGGGCGAACACTGAAGCTTTCTTT,CAISDAGANTEAFF
TRBV5-4,TRBJ1-5,NA,15,TRBD1,TGTGCCAGCAGCTTAGACAGGGCCCCCAATCAGCCCCAGCATTTT,CASSLDRAPNQPQHF
TRBV7-6,TRBJ2-1,NA,16,NA,TGTGCCAGCAGCTTAACTCAGGGGAATGTCTACAATGAGCAGTTCTTC,CASSLTQGNVYNEQFF
TRBV30,TRBJ1-1,few,11,NA,TGTGCCTGGAGTTGGGAGGGAACAGCTTTCTTT,CAWSWEGTAFF
TRBV2,TRBJ1-3,NA,14,NA,TGTGCCAGCAGTGAAAGAACAGGGAGAAACACCATATATTTT,CASSERTGRNTIYF
TRBV9,TRBJ1-4,once,13,NA,TGTGCCAGCAGCCAGGACACATATGAAAAACTGTTTTTT,CASSQDTYEKLFF
TRBV6-5,TRBJ1-1,NA,13,NA,TGTGCCAGCAGTTACCGCCTGAGCACTGAAGCTTTCTTT,CASSYRLSTEAFF
TRBV18,TRBJ2-3,NA,17,TRBD2,TGTGCCAGCTCCCCCATGACGCCGGGACTAGTGGGAGATACGCAGTATTTT,CASSPMTPGLVGDTQYF
TRBV19,TRBJ2-1,NA,17,TRBD2,TGTGCCAGTAGGGTAAGGAGGACTAGCGGACCCGACAATGAGCAGTTCTTC,CASRVRRTSGPDNEQFF
TRBV4-1,TRBJ2-3,NA,17,TRBD2,TGCGCCAGCAGCCAGGAGGGACTAGCGGGGGCCACAGATACGCAGTATTTT,CASSQEGLAGATDTQYF
TRBV5-4,TRBJ1-4,NA,17,TRBD1,TGTGCCAGCAGCCTTCGGACAGGGGGCCGAACTAATGAAAAACTGTTTTTT,CASSLRTGGRTNEKLFF
TRBV6-1,TRBJ1-1,NA,17,TRBD1,TGTGCCAGCAGTAAAGCCCGACAGGGTAGTTTGAACACTGAAGCTTTCTTT,CASSKARQGSLNTEAFF
TRBV5-6,TRBJ2-1,NA,17,NA,TGTGCCAGCAGCCCGCCGGGGAGCGGCAGCTCCTACAATGAGCAGTTCTTC,CASSPPGSGSSYNEQFF
TRBV4-1,TRBJ1-1,once,17,NA,TGCGCCAGCAGCCAGCTACAGGGTTTTATTATGAACACTGAAGCTTTCTTT,CASSQLQGFIMNTEAFF
TRBV7-8,TRBJ2-7,NA,13,TRBD1,TGTGCCAGCAGCTTCCGGGACAGGGTTGAGCAGTACTTC,CASSFRDRVEQYF
TRBV28,TRBJ2-5,NA,13,TRBD1,TGTGCCAGCAGTCCGGGACAGCAAGAGACCCAGTACTTC,CASSPGQQETQYF
TRBV7-2,TRBJ2-1,NA,18,NA,TGTGCCAGCAGCCCAATTCGATTAGACTTAAGCTCCTACAATGAGCAGTTCTTC,CASSPIRLDLSSYNEQFF
TRBV20-1,TRBJ2-1,NA,11,NA,TGCAGTGGGCAGGGGAACAATGAGCAGTTCTTC,CSGQGNNEQFF
TRBV4-3,TRBJ2-7,NA,15,NA,TGCGCCAGCAGCCAAGACATCACTAGTTCCTACGAGCAGTACTTC,CASSQDITSSYEQYF
TRBV5-1,TRBJ2-1,NA,15,TRBD2,TGCGCCAGCAGCTTCGGTACTAGCGGGAGGGATGAGCAGTTCTTC,CASSFGTSGRDEQFF